Each of the 8 T cell receptor beta chains below was sequenced from the same sample in a study of human T cells and chemical hapten exposure. Regarding treatment: therapeutic diphenylcyclopropenone sensitization with weekly scalp DPC. Individual cDNA molecules each carried unique molecular identifiers attached by the library. TCRdb fed the reads into MiXCR, producing one record per CDR3 protein. Of some 3,300 distinct CDR3 sequences detected, around 48% appear once; the ten largest clones hold under 6.5%. The sample here was whole blood, taken before DPC sensitization or 2, 6, or about 24 weeks after (not recorded which). These TCRs come from an adult with alopecia areata. Some clones in this sample may be carry-over from other donors' samples. This table probably holds off-target reads from a library built for another chain.

This chain connects TRBV4-1 to TRBJ2-1; 9 positions agree with TRBD2. From germline, CDR1 is MGHRA and CDR2 YSYEKL. The length of the CDR3 is 16 residues. Losses at the gene ends were 6 bases for V and 0 bases for J; bases not matched to a gene: 6. In DNA, the CDR3 is TGCGCCAGCAGTCCCTGGACTAGCGTCTCCTACAATGAGCAGTTCTTC. It translates to CASSPWTSVSYNEQFF.

There are a few counts of this clonotype. The chain carries TRBV9 and TRBJ1-1; possible D gene TRBD1, 6 bases. The CDR3 contains 15 residues. Germline values: CDR1 SGDLS, CDR2 YYNGEE. V lost 0 bases, J lost 5 bases, and 14 bases lay in between. For the CDR3, the DNA is TGTGCCAGCAGCGTAGACGCGGGGGCGGGAACTGAAGCTTTCTTT. Translating it yields CASSVDAGAGTEAFF.

The rearrangement links TRBV7-9 to TRBJ2-2; D not certain. Per germline, CDR1 SEHNR and CDR2 FQNEAQ (reference sequence). The germline V and J ends were trimmed by 4 bases and 7 bases, with 4 bases remaining between them. The length of the CDR3 is 11 residues. The CDR3 nucleotides read TGTGCCAGCAGCTCGGTCGGGGAGCTGTTTTTT. Protein product: CASSSVGELFF. Drawing the rest from reference TRBV7-9 and TRBJ2-2, the complete variable domain is DTGVSQNPRHKITKRGQNVTFRCDPISEHNRLYWYRQTLGQGPEFLTYFQNEAQLEKSRLLSDRFSAERPKGSFSTLEIQRTEQGDSAMYLCASSSVGELFFGEGSRLTVL.

The V and J genes are TRBV5-4 and TRBJ2-5, with unresolved D. The CDR3 contains 14 residues. The V gene lost 0 bases and the J gene lost 1 base, with 7 bases spanning the gap. Germline CDR1 is SGHNT and CDR2 is YYREEE (reference sequence). The CDR3: CASSLDAVQETQYF. CDR3 sequence (DNA): TGTGCCAGCAGCTTGGATGCGGTCCAAGAGACCCAGTACTTC.

This clonotype has only a few counts. The CDR3 here is CSARGQNNEQFF. CDR3 DNA: TGCAGTGCTAGGGGACAGAACAATGAGCAGTTCTTC. This chain links TRBV20-1 with TRBJ2-1; TRBD1 agrees at 7 bases. V was clipped by 3 bases and J by 5 bases; unmatched bases: 1. CDR3 length: 12 residues. Germline CDR1 reads DFQATT; CDR2 reads SNEGSKA (reference sequence).

The gene calls are TRBV29-1 and TRBJ2-1; no firm D call. The ends were cut back, 4 bases at V and 4 bases at J, with 11 bases in the middle. The V gene's germline CDR1 is SQVTM and CDR2 ANQGSEA. This CDR3 has 13 residues. The CDR3 is CSVVGRFYNEQFF. The CDR3 nucleotides are TGCAGCGTTGTAGGTCGCTTTTACAATGAGCAGTTCTTC.

The chain combines TRBV7-6 with TRBJ2-5; 7 bases are shared with TRBD1. The CDR3 is 15 amino acids. Losses at the gene ends were 5 bases for V and 2 bases for J; bases not matched to a gene: 8. Germline CDR1 reads SGHVS; CDR2 reads FNYEAQ. The CDR3 DNA sequence: TGTGCCAGCAGCCGAGGGGCAGGGGGACAAGAGACCCAGTACTTC. Amino acid sequence: CASSRGAGGQETQYF.

This clonotype was seen once. The V gene is TRBV29-1, the J gene TRBJ2-4; 9 bases agree with TRBD1. Germline CDR1 reads SQVTM; CDR2 reads ANQGSEA. The V gene end was trimmed by 4 bases and the J gene end by 7 bases; junction bases not matched to a gene: 5. This CDR3 is built from 13 residues. The CDR3 coding sequence is TGCAGCGTTGCGGGGGACAGGGTCAACATTCAGTACTTC. Protein sequence: CSVAGDRVNIQYF. The whole variable domain, filled in from reference TRBV29-1 and TRBJ2-4, reads SAVISQKPSRDICQRGTSLTIQCQVDSQVTMMFWYRQQPGQSLTLIATANQGSEATYESGFVIDKFPISRPNLTFSTLTVSNMSPEDSSIYLCSVAGDRVNIQYFGAGTRLSVL.